This T cell receptor beta chain appears in the sequencing data of a study of T-cell memory formation after mild COVID-19. About the research overall: In these data, TCR clusters were largely donor specific.

In TCRdb, the 5' RACE reads were re-called with MiXCR into one record per CDR3 protein. The sample has about 350,000 distinct CDR3 sequences, roughly an eighth seen once. Study observations and caveats: Pre-infection memory harbored some responding clones, suggesting cross-reactive memory joined. The authors did not confirm SARS-CoV-2 specificity of second-wave clones peaking day 37. The study found balanced CD4/CD8 in clones contracting day 15 to 85 and a CD4+ lean in later expanders.

Details on this clonotype: The target antigen is unknown.

The source of this sequence is a man in his late teens or twenties who had mild COVID-19 (a few samples of this study predate the infection). Cell type and time point are not known. The sample was PBMCs or a T cell subset sorted from them (not recorded which).

CDR3 bases: TGTGCCAGCTCACCACCGGGATCCGGGCAAACCGGGGAGCTGTTTTTT. As protein: CASSPPGSGQTGELFF. The chain is built from TRBV18 and TRBJ2-2; D is uncertain. Germline CDR1 KGHSH, CDR2 LQKENI. Between the trimmed V and J ends, which lost 0 bases and 5 bases, there was a span of 13 bases. This CDR3 region has 16 residues.